The 9 T cell receptor beta chains below all came from one sample that was sequenced in a study of shared clonotypes between healthy human individuals. This table comes from immunoSEQ multiplex PCR, and its TCRdb copy is limited to in-frame clones, with some not included. The sample holds roughly 500,000 clones, 90% to 96% seen once. Material: naive CD4+ T cells sorted from blood. As for subset: CD45RA+ positively selected. These receptors all stem from a woman aged 25 to 39 in good health.

This chain joins TRBV28 and TRBJ2-7; perhaps D is TRBD1 or TRBD2 (6 bases each). The CDR3 has 15 amino acids. From germline, CDR1 is MDHEN and CDR2 SYDVKM. Trimming removed 6 bases from V and 0 bases from J, with 15 bases in between. The CDR3 loop is CASSLRGAVSYEQYF. CDR3 nucleotides: TGTGCCAGCAGCTTAAGGGGGGCCGTCTCCTACGAGCAGTACTTC.

This clone has just one count. V gene TRBV7-6 combines with J gene TRBJ2-5; 11 bases agree with TRBD2. This CDR3 has 16 residues. V shed 1 base and J 7 bases; nucleotides not matched to a gene: 8. In germline, CDR1 is SGHVS, CDR2 FNYEAQ. In nucleotides, the CDR3 is TGTGCCAGCAGCTTAGAAGGACTAGCGGGTGTAGCGACCCAGTACTTC. Protein product: CASSLEGLAGVATQYF. The whole variable domain, filled in from reference TRBV7-6 and TRBJ2-5, reads GAGVSQSPRYKVTKRGQDVALRCDPISGHVSLYWYRQALGQGPEFLTYFNYEAQQDKSGLPNDRFSAERPEGSISTLTIQRTEQRDSAMYRCASSLEGLAGVATQYFGPGTRLLVL.

V gene TRBV27 combines with J gene TRBJ1-2; D is possibly TRBD1 (6 bases). V dropped 7 bases and J dropped 2 bases, with 17 bases sitting between them. The CDR3 spans 15 residues. The germline gives CDR1 MNHEY, CDR2 SMNVEV (reference sequence). DNA for the CDR3: TGTGCCAGCACTACTCTATTAACAGGGAACTATGGCTACACCTTC. Its translation is CASTTLLTGNYGYTF.

The genes are TRBV30 and TRBJ2-5; 8 bases are a match to TRBD1. The J call is doubtful: the DNA matches TRBJ2-7 better. CDR3 length equals 13 residues. CDR1 and CDR2 from the germline V gene are GTSNPN and SVGIG (reference sequence). The CDR3 sequence is CARQGIHTGEQYF. The DNA for the CDR3 is TGTGCCAGACAGGGGATTCATACCGGCGAGCAGTACTTC.

V is TRBV7-9 and J is TRBJ1-1; D is unresolved. The germline CDR1 and CDR2 sequences are SEHNR and FQNEAQ (reference sequence). This CDR3 spans 13 amino acids. Trimming shortened V by 4 bases and J by 5 bases, and 11 bases separated the two germline ends. The CDR3 loop reads CASSSVSVTEAFF. The DNA of the CDR3 is TGTGCCAGCAGCTCTGTATCCGTGACTGAAGCTTTCTTT.

This rearrangement joins TRBV6-5 to TRBJ1-1; 10 bases line up with TRBD1. J was trimmed by 1 base and V by 10 bases; bases with no gene match: 6. CDR1 is MNHEY, CDR2 SVGAGI, per germline. The CDR3 contains 14 residues. CDR3 sequence reads: CAIRTGGPNTEAFF. Written as DNA, the CDR3 is TGTGCCATCAGGACAGGGGGTCCGAACACTGAAGCTTTCTTT.

The rearrangement links TRBV5-1 to TRBJ1-1; no reliable D call. Germline values: CDR1 SGHRS, CDR2 YFSETQ. The CDR3 runs to 14 residues. Trimming stripped 0 bases from V and 3 bases from J, with 9 bases between. CDR3 loop: CASSLAPSDTEAFF. In DNA, the CDR3 is TGCGCCAGCAGCTTGGCCCCATCGGACACTGAAGCTTTCTTT.

This clone was counted once. The V gene is TRBV11-2, the J gene TRBJ2-7, with D maybe TRBD2 (6 bases). Germline-derived CDR1 and CDR2 are SGHAT and FQNNGV. The V end lost 7 bases, the J end lost 4 bases, and 20 bases lay between the germline ends. This CDR3 comprises 15 residues. The CDR3 DNA reads as TGTGCCAGCAACAGCCGGGGACTGGGACCTTACGAGCAGTACTTC. Amino acids: CASNSRGLGPYEQYF.

The chain combines TRBV28 with TRBJ2-7; the D gene is possibly TRBD2 (6 bases). Looked up from germline, CDR1 is MDHEN and CDR2 is SYDVKM. The CDR3 sequence is 14 residues long. Trimming removed 9 bases at V and 5 bases at J, with 20 bases between. The CDR3 protein is CASMGGNLSDEQYF. The CDR3 DNA reads as TGTGCCAGTATGGGAGGCAATCTAAGTGACGAGCAGTACTTC.